The 27 T cell receptor beta chains listed next were all sequenced from one sample in a study of cytomegalovirus exposure and HLA in healthy donors (dated by TCRdb to 2016 to 2017). The method was the immunoSEQ multiplex PCR assay. For the multiplex PCR, a mixture combining 60 forward primers for TCR Vbeta segments and 13 reverse primers for TCR Jbeta segments was used. TCRdb took over this immuneACCESS table, retaining in-frame rearrangements with V and J assigned. Such tables are incomplete; in checked studies, under half of the missing clones stem from an unresolved V gene, and the remainder is unexplained. The sample has some 120,000 clones on record, around 82% of them singletons. The ten biggest clones cover 11% of the sample. Sequencing was carried out using PBMCs. Receptor source: a male donor in good health and CMV-seropositive.

The J gene is TRBJ2-5, the V gene TRBV9; 9 bases are a match to TRBD1. The CDR3 extends over 17 amino acids. V lost 0 bases to trimming and J lost 4 bases; unmatched junction nucleotides: 10. Germline values: CDR1 SGDLS, CDR2 YYNGEE. CDR3 nucleotides: TGTGCCAGCAGCGTAGCGGCAACAGGGGGCGTCGGAGAGACCCAGTACTTC. Residues: CASSVAATGGVGETQYF.

The CDR3 DNA sequence: TGCAGCGTTGATTGGGGGGGTGGGGATACGCAGTATTTT. Its translation: CSVDWGGGDTQYF. The rearrangement uses TRBV29-1 and TRBJ2-3; 7 bases align to TRBD2. The germline CDR1 and CDR2 sequences are SQVTM and ANQGSEA. The CDR3 runs to 13 residues. V was pared by 3 bases and J by 6 bases, with 6 bases of the junction left unmatched.

The J gene is TRBJ2-1, the V gene TRBV28; 11 bases align to TRBD2. V was pared by 11 bases and J by 2 bases, with 8 bases of the junction left unmatched. Germline CDR1 MDHEN, CDR2 SYDVKM. This CDR3 spans 15 amino acids. The CDR3 loop reads CAAIAGGPPYNEQFF. DNA of the CDR3: TGTGCCGCCATAGCGGGAGGGCCACCCTACAATGAGCAGTTCTTC.

The J gene is TRBJ1-4, the V gene TRBV7-8; no clear D. Per the germline V gene, CDR1 is SGHVS and CDR2 is FQNEAQ. V lost 2 bases and J lost 6, with 4 bases in between. The CDR3 consists of 12 residues. The CDR3 spells CASSLSDEKLFF. Here the CDR3 DNA reads TGTGCCAGCAGCTTAAGCGATGAAAAACTGTTTTTT.

This clone was seen only a few times. The chain links TRBV28 to TRBJ1-2; D is possibly TRBD1 (6 bases). With 2 bases removed from V and 4 bases from J, the gap between germline ends came to 11 bases. This CDR3 has 14 residues. CDR1 MDHEN and CDR2 SYDVKM come from the germline V gene. In nucleotides, the CDR3 is TGTGCCAGCAGTTTAAAGCCAGGGGCCTATGGCTACACCTTC. It translates to CASSLKPGAYGYTF.

The chain employs TRBV7-2 and TRBJ2-3, with D perhaps TRBD2 (6 bases). This CDR3 contains 15 residues. V was pared by 5 bases and J by 2 bases, with 14 bases between. Germline-derived CDR1 and CDR2 are SGHTA and FQGNSA. The CDR3 bases are TGTGCCAGCAGCATCGCGGGACTTATCACAGATACGCAGTATTTT. Translated, it gives CASSIAGLITDTQYF.

The gene calls are TRBV28 and TRBJ2-6, with 11 bases lining up with TRBD2. Germline CDR1 is MDHEN and CDR2 is SYDVKM. After removal of 3 bases from V and 0 bases from J, the junction contained 7 bases not matched to a gene. The CDR3 sequence is 19 residues long. The CDR3 loop reads CASSLASGTSGSGANVLTF. CDR3 DNA sequence: TGTGCCAGCAGTTTGGCCTCCGGGACTAGCGGCTCTGGGGCCAACGTCCTGACTTTC.

The V call is TRBV4-3, the J call TRBJ2-1; 10 bases align to TRBD2. The V gene end was trimmed by 0 bases and the J gene end by 7 bases; junction bases not matched to a gene: 12. Germline V lookup: CDR1 LGHNA, CDR2 YSLEER. The CDR3 sequence is 18 residues long. This CDR3 reads CASSQDPPSGSLWNEQFF. As DNA, the CDR3 is TGCGCCAGCAGCCAAGATCCCCCTAGCGGGAGTTTGTGGAATGAGCAGTTCTTC.

The V gene is TRBV2, the J gene TRBJ1-2, with D uncertain. Germline V gene data show CDR1 as SNHLY and CDR2 as FYNNEI. This CDR3 comprises 13 residues. The ends were cut back, 4 bases at V and 4 bases at J, with 10 bases in the middle. The CDR3 nucleotides read TGTGCCAGCAGTGCAGACACTCGCTATGGCTACACCTTC. It yields the protein CASSADTRYGYTF. Complete variable domain (other parts from reference TRBV2 and TRBJ1-2): EPEVTQTPSHQVTQMGQEVILRCVPISNHLYFYWYRQILGQKVEFLVSFYNNEISEKSEIFDDQFSVERPDGSNFTLKIRSTKLEDSAMYFCASSADTRYGYTFGSGTRLTVV.

The V gene is TRBV6-1, the J gene TRBJ1-1; a weak D match, TRBD1 (5 bases). Trimming took off 6 bases at V and 3 bases at J, with 17 bases between the two ends. Germline loops: CDR1 MNHNS, CDR2 SASEGT. The CDR3 sequence is 15 residues long. The CDR3 DNA reads TGTGCCAGCAGCTCTAATACGGGGGGGTACACTGAAGCTTTCTTT. Amino acids: CASSSNTGGYTEAFF.

The rearrangement uses TRBV19 and TRBJ2-1; 8 positions agree with TRBD2. Per germline, CDR1 LNHDA and CDR2 SQIVND (reference sequence). After removal of 3 bases from V and 3 bases from J, the junction contained 4 bases not matched to a gene. The CDR3 sequence is 15 residues long. CDR3 loop: CASSIVLAVYNEQFF. CDR3 nucleotide sequence: TGTGCCAGTAGTATCGTACTAGCGGTCTACAATGAGCAGTTCTTC.

The chain combines TRBV7-2 with TRBJ2-5; D possibly corresponds to TRBD2 (7 bases). This CDR3 has 16 residues. Trimming left V 3 bases short and J 5 bases short, with 19 bases between. Looked up from germline, CDR1 is SGHTA and CDR2 is FQGNSA. The CDR3 sequence: CASSLDKGEGWETQYF. CDR3 DNA: TGTGCCAGCAGCTTGGATAAGGGGGAGGGTTGGGAGACCCAGTACTTC.

V is TRBV30 and J is TRBJ2-3; 10 bases are a match to TRBD2. J was trimmed by 4 bases and V by 4 bases; bases with no gene match: 2. The CDR3 runs to 13 residues. The germline V gene has CDR1 GTSNPN and CDR2 SVGIG (reference sequence). The CDR3 DNA follows: TGTGCCTGGACTAGCGGGGGTGCAGATACGCAGTATTTT. This codes for CAWTSGGADTQYF.

CDR3 DNA: TGTGCCAGCAGTTACTCCGGGGGAGGGCCTGGAGATACGCAGTATTTT. It is translated as CASSYSGGGPGDTQYF. The rearrangement uses TRBV6-6 and TRBJ2-3; 7 bases match TRBD2. In germline, CDR1 is MNHNY, CDR2 SVGAGI (reference sequence). The CDR3 contains 16 residues. Trimming took 0 bases from V and 5 from J; bases not matched to a gene: 8.

This chain links TRBV10-3 with TRBJ1-1; 7 bases match TRBD1. J gave up 4 bases and V 6 bases, and 8 bases lay outside the gene matches. The CDR3 runs to 14 residues. CDR1 and CDR2 from the germline V gene are ENHRY and SYGVKD. CDR3 DNA: TGTGCCATCAGCGAACGACAGGGATTCACTGAAGCTTTCTTT. Amino acids: CAISERQGFTEAFF.

The rearrangement joins TRBV19 to TRBJ2-3; unclear D gene. The germline V gene encodes CDR1 LNHDA and CDR2 SQIVND (reference sequence). This CDR3 contains 13 residues. V was clipped by 5 bases and J by 2 bases, with 8 bases between them. The CDR3 DNA sequence: TGTGCCAGTAGTTTAGCATCCACAGATACGCAGTATTTT. Its translation: CASSLASTDTQYF.

This clone has only a few counts. This chain connects TRBV4-2 to TRBJ2-3, with unresolved D. This CDR3 comprises 11 residues. Trimming left V 5 bases short and J 5 bases short, with 5 bases between. Germline CDR1 is LGHNA and CDR2 is YNFKEQ. Here the CDR3 DNA reads TGTGCCAGCAGCGGGCGAGATACGCAGTATTTT. This translates into CASSGRDTQYF.

This chain joins TRBV12-5 and TRBJ1-1; 8 bases align to TRBD1. From germline, CDR1 is LGHNT and CDR2 FRNRAP. CDR3 length equals 16 residues. V was clipped by 7 bases and J by 5 bases; unmatched bases: 15. CDR3 in DNA: TGTGCTAGTGTCCTTTGGACAGGGCCCCCAGGAACTGAAGCTTTCTTT. Protein sequence: CASVLWTGPPGTEAFF.

The chain employs TRBV13 and TRBJ2-2; D perhaps matches TRBD1 (5 bases). The germline gives CDR1 PRHDT, CDR2 FYEKMQ (reference sequence). The length of the CDR3 is 17 residues. V lost 5 bases and J lost 2, with 18 bases in between. The CDR3 region is CASSPNTPGYNTGELFF. CDR3 in DNA: TGTGCCAGCAGCCCCAACACGCCAGGGTATAACACCGGGGAGCTGTTTTTT.

This clone was observed a few times. V and J are TRBV6-5 and TRBJ2-1, with 11 nucleotides matching TRBD1. The CDR3 length is 15 residues. Germline V gives CDR1 MNHEY, CDR2 SVGAGI. The ends lost 7 bases at V and 8 bases at J; junction bases unmatched: 10. The CDR3 bases are TGTGCCAGCAAAATAGCGGGACAGGGGGTCTATGAGCAGTTCTTC. Its translation is CASKIAGQGVYEQFF.

The chain uses TRBV19 and TRBJ2-7; maybe TRBD1 (6 bases). CDR1 LNHDA and CDR2 SQIVND come from the germline V gene (reference sequence). With 10 bases removed from V and 6 bases from J, the gap between germline ends came to 16 bases. CDR3 length: 12 residues. DNA of the CDR3: TGTGCCACCTCTCCCCAGGGGCTCGAGCAGTACTTC. It yields the protein CATSPQGLEQYF.

The V and J genes are TRBV29-1 and TRBJ2-7; no reliable D call. Germline CDR1 SQVTM, CDR2 ANQGSEA. CDR3 length: 15 residues. V gave up 1 base and J gave up 0 bases, with 13 bases separating them. The CDR3 bases are TGCAGCGTTGAAGTCCTTTCGGTGAGCTCCTACGAGCAGTACTTC. Residues: CSVEVLSVSSYEQYF.

V and J are TRBV14 and TRBJ1-6; the match to TRBD1 covers 7 bases. V was pared by 4 bases and J by 6 bases, with 12 bases of the junction left unmatched. The CDR3 totals 17 residues. CDR1 and CDR2 (germline): SGHDN, FVKESK. The CDR3 bases are TGTGCCAGCAGCCCTAAACAGGGGAGTCGGGGTAATTCACCCCTCCACTTT. Translation: CASSPKQGSRGNSPLHF.

The rearrangement links TRBV15 to TRBJ2-5, with 9 bases identical to TRBD1. CDR3 length: 14 residues. After removal of 1 base from V and 3 bases from J, the junction contained 0 bases not matched to a gene. Germline CDR1 LNHNV, CDR2 YYDKDF (reference sequence). CDR3 loop: CATSRGQGEETQYF. As DNA, the CDR3 is TGTGCCACCAGCAGAGGACAGGGGGAAGAGACCCAGTACTTC.

This sequence joins TRBV7-2 and TRBJ2-7, with 7 nucleotides matching TRBD2. The CDR3 totals 15 residues. J lost 5 bases, V lost 2 bases, and 9 bases had no gene match. The germline V gene encodes CDR1 SGHTA and CDR2 FQGNSA. CDR3 coding DNA: TGTGCCAGCAGCTTACTAGCGGCCGAGGTCGACGAGCAGTACTTC. It yields the protein CASSLLAAEVDEQYF. Together with reference TRBV7-2 and TRBJ2-7, the CDR3 gives the full variable domain: GAGVSQSPSNKVTEKGKDVELRCDPISGHTALYWYRQSLGQGLEFLIYFQGNSAPDKSGLPSDRFSAERTGGSVSTLTIQRTQQEDSAVYLCASSLLAAEVDEQYFGPGTRLTVT.

The chain couples TRBV5-1 to TRBJ2-3, with 7 bases aligning to TRBD2. There are 15 residues in the CDR3. The junction had 11 bases not matched to a gene; V was cut back by 3 bases and J by 7 bases. Germline CDR1 SGHRS, CDR2 YFSETQ. The CDR3 spells CASSSRSGSGNTQYF. DNA for the CDR3: TGCGCCAGCAGCTCCCGTAGCGGCAGCGGGAATACGCAGTATTTT.

This clone was seen once. The rearrangement links TRBV28 to TRBJ2-3, with 9 positions matching TRBD2. From germline, CDR1 is MDHEN and CDR2 SYDVKM. CDR3 length: 17 residues. Losses at the gene ends were 4 bases for V and 1 base for J; bases not matched to a gene: 9. In DNA form, the CDR3 reads TGTGCCAGCAGTTCTTATGGACTAGCGAGTCGCACAGATACGCAGTATTTT. Translation gives CASSSYGLASRTDTQYF.